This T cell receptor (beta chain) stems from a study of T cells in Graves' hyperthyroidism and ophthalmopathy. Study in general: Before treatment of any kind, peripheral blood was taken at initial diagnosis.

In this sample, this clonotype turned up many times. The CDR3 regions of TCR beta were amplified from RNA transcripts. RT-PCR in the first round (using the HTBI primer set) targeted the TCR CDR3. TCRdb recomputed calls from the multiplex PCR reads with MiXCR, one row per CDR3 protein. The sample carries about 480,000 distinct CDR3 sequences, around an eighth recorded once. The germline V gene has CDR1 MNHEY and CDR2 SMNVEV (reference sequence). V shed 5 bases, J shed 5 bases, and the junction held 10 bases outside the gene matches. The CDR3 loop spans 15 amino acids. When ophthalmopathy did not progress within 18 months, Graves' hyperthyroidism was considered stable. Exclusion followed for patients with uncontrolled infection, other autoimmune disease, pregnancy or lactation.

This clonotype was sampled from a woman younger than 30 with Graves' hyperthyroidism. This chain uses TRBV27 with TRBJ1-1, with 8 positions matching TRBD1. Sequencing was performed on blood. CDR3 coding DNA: TGTGCCAGCAGTGTCCTACAGGGGGGCGTTACTGAAGCTTTCTTT. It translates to CASSVLQGGVTEAFF.